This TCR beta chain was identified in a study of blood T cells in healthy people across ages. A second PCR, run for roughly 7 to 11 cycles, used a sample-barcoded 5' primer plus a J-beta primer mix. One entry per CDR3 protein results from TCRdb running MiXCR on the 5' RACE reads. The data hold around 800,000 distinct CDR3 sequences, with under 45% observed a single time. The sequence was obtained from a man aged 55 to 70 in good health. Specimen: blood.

The CDR3 is CSARDGDTYEQYF. The CDR3 nucleotides are TGCAGTGCCCGAGACGGGGACACCTACGAGCAGTACTTC. The chain links TRBV20-1 to TRBJ2-7; possibly TRBD1 for D (6 bases). Germline V gene data show CDR1 as DFQATT and CDR2 as SNEGSKA (reference sequence). V lost 6 bases to trimming and J lost 2 bases, with 14 bases between them. The CDR3 contains 13 residues.